This T cell receptor (beta chain) is drawn from a study of T-cell reconstitution after alpha-beta-depleted transplantation in children. Unique molecular identifiers tagged the TCRbeta library. TCRdb processed the PCR reads anew with MiXCR; each CDR3 protein has one entry. The sample yields 250,000 to 400,000 distinct CDR3 sequences, roughly 21% seen once. This clonotype showed up just a few times. Its matching antigen is unknown. Study-wide results and limits: Counts and diversity of T cells one year after transplant came mostly from newly produced T cells. Several hundred graft clones that had expanded were reportedly the source of alpha-beta T cells about two months after transplant.

The CDR3 totals 13 residues. The germline gives CDR1 SEHNR, CDR2 FQNEAQ (reference sequence). Trimming removed 2 bases from V and 6 bases from J, with 8 bases in between. The chain has TRBV7-9 and TRBJ1-5; D not certain. The sequences come from PBMCs, mostly from graft donor cells, collected 180 days after TCRalphabeta/CD19-depleted stem cell transplant. This TCR was recovered from a male patient younger than 18 who had a stem cell transplant for acute lymphoblastic leukemia, so the T cells may come from the graft donor. The CDR3 protein is CASSLPLAQPQHF. The DNA of the CDR3 is TGTGCCAGCAGCTTACCCTTGGCTCAGCCCCAGCATTTT.